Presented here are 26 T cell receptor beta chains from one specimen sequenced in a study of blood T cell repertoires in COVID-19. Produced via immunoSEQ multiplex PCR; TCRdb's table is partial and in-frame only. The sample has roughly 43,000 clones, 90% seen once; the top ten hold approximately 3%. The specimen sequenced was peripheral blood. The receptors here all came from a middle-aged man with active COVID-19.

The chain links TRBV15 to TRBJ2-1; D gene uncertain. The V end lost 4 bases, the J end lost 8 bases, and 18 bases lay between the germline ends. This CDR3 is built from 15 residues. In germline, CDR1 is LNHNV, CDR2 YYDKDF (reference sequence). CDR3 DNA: TGTGCCACCAGCACCCCGGCTCTAGGATCCCATGAGCAGTTCTTC. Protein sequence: CATSTPALGSHEQFF.

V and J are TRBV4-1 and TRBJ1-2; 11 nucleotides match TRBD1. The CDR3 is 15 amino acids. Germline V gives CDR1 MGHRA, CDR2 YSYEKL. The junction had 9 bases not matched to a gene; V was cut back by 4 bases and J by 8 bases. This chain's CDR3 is CASSPPDRGPGGYTF. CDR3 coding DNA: TGCGCCAGCAGCCCTCCGGACAGGGGGCCAGGGGGCTACACCTTC.

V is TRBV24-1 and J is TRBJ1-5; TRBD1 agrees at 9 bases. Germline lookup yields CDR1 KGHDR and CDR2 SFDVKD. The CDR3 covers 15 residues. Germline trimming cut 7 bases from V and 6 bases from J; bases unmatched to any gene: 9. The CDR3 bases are TGTGCCACCAGCTTCCGGGACAGGGTTTTTCAGCCCCAGCATTTT. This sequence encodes CATSFRDRVFQPQHF.

Written as DNA, the CDR3 is TGTGCCAGCAGCCTTTCGGGGGGGTACACCGGGGAGCTGTTTTTT. Protein: CASSLSGGYTGELFF. The chain recombines TRBV9 with TRBJ2-2, with 8 bases that match TRBD2. J was trimmed by 3 bases and V by 4 bases; bases with no gene match: 5. The germline gives CDR1 SGDLS, CDR2 YYNGEE. The CDR3 length is 15 residues.

CDR3: CASRRGRLYNEQFF. As DNA, the CDR3 is TGTGCCAGCAGAAGGGGGAGATTATACAATGAGCAGTTCTTC. The chain employs TRBV13 and TRBJ2-1; D is perhaps TRBD1 (6 bases). The germline gives CDR1 PRHDT, CDR2 FYEKMQ (reference sequence). V dropped 6 bases and J dropped 4 bases, with 13 bases sitting between them. The CDR3 has 14 residues.

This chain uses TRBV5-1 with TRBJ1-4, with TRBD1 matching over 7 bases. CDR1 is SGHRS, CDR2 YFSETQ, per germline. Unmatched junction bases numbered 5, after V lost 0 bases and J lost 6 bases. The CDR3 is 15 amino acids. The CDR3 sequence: CASSLATGYDEKLFF. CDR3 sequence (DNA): TGCGCCAGCAGCTTGGCGACAGGGTACGATGAAAAACTGTTTTTT.

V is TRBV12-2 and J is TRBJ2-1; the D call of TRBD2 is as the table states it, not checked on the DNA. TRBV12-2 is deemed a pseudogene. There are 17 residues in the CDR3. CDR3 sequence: CASRFVGGPISYNEQFF. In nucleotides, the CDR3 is TGTGCAAGTCGCTTTGTCGGGGGGCCCATCTCCTACAATGAGCAGTTCTTC.

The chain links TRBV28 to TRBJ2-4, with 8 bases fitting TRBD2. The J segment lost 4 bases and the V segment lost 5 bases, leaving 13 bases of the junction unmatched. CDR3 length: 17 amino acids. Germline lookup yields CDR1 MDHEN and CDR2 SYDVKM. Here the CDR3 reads CASSPPGGSGGKNIQYF. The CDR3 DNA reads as TGTGCCAGCAGTCCCCCCGGGGGCAGCGGGGGTAAAAACATTCAGTACTTC.

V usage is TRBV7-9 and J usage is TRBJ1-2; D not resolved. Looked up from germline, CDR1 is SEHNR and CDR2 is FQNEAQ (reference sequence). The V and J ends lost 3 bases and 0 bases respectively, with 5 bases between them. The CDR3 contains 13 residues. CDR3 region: CASSFAANYGYTF. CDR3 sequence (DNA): TGTGCCAGCAGCTTTGCAGCTAACTATGGCTACACCTTC.

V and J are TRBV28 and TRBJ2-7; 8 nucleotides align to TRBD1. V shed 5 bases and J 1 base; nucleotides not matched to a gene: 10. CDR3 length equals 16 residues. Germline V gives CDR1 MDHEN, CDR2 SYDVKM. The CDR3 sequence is CASSAAGTGVSYEQYF. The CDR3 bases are TGTGCCAGCAGTGCGGCCGGGACAGGCGTTTCCTACGAGCAGTACTTC.

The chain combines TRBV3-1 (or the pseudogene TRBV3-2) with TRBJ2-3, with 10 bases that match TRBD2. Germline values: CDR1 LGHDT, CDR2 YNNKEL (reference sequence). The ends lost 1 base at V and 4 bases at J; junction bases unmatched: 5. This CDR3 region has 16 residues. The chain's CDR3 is CASSQVASGGSDTQYF. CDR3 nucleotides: TGTGCCAGCAGCCAAGTCGCTAGCGGGGGATCAGATACGCAGTATTTT.

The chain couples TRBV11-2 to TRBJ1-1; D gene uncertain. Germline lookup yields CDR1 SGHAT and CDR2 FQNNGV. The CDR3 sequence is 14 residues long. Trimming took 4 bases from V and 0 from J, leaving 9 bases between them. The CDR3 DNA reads TGTGCCAGCAGCTCTCCCTTTTTGAACACTGAAGCTTTCTTT. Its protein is CASSSPFLNTEAFF.

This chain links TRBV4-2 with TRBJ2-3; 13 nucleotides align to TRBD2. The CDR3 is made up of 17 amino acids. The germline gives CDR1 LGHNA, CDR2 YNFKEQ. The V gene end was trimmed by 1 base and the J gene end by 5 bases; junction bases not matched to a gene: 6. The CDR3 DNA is TGTGCCAGCAGCCAAGTAACTAGCGGGGGGGCCGAAGATACGCAGTATTTT. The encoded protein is CASSQVTSGGAEDTQYF.

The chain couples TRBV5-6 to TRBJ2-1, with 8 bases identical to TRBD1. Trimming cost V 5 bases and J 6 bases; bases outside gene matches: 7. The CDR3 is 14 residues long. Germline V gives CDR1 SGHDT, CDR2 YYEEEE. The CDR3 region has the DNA TGTGCCAGCAGGGCACAGGGGGGCGGCAATGAGCAGTTCTTC. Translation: CASRAQGGGNEQFF. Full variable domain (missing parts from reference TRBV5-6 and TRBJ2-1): DAGVTQSPTHLIKTRGQQVTLRCSPKSGHDTVSWYQQALGQGPQFIFQYYEEEERQRGNFPDRFSGHQFPNYSSELNVNALLLGDSALYLCASRAQGGGNEQFFGPGTRLTVL.

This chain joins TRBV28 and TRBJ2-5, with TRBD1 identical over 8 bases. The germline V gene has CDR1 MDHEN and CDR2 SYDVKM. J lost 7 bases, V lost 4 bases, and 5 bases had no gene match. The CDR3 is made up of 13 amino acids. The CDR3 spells CASSSGQGWTQYF. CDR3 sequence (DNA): TGTGCCAGCAGTTCCGGACAGGGATGGACCCAGTACTTC.

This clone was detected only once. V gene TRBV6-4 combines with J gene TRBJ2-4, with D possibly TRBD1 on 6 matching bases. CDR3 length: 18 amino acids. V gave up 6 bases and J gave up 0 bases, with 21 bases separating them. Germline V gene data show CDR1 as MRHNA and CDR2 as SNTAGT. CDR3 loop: CASRGPGHGHIAKNIQYF. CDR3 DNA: TGTGCCAGCAGGGGGCCGGGACACGGCCATATAGCCAAAAACATTCAGTACTTC.

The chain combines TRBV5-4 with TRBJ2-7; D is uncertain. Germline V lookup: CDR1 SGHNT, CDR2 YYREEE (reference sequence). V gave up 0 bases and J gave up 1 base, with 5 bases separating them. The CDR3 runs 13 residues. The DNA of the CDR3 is TGTGCCAGCAGCTTGGAACAGTCCTACGAGCAGTACTTC. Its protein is CASSLEQSYEQYF. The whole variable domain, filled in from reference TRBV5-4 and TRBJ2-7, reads ETGVTQSPTHLIKTRGQQVTLRCSSQSGHNTVSWYQQALGQGPQFIFQYYREEENGRGNFPPRFSGLQFPNYSSELNVNALELDDSALYLCASSLEQSYEQYFGPGTRLTVT.

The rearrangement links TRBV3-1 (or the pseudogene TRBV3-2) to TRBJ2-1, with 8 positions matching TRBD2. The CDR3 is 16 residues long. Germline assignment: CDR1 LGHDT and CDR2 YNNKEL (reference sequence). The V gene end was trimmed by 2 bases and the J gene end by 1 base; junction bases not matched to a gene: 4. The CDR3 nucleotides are TGTGCCAGCAGCCAACGACTAGCGATGTCCTACAATGAGCAGTTCTTC. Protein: CASSQRLAMSYNEQFF.

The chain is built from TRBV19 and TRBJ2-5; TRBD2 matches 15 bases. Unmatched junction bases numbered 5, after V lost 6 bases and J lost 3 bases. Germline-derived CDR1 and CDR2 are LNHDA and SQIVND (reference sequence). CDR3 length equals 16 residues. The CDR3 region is CASRGLAGGSEETQYF. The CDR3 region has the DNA TGTGCCAGTAGGGGACTAGCGGGGGGTTCGGAAGAGACCCAGTACTTC.

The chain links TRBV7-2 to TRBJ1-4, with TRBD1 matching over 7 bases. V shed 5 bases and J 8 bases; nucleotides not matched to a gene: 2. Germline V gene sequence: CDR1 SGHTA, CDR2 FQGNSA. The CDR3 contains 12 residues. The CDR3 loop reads CASSLDREKLFF. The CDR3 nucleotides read TGTGCCAGCAGCCTGGACAGGGAAAAACTGTTTTTT.

CDR3 sequence (DNA): TGTGCCAGCAGCCCGTTCATTCTGGGGGCGGCGAATGAGCAGTTCTTC. Amino acid sequence: CASSPFILGAANEQFF. The chain employs TRBV9 and TRBJ2-1, with D perhaps TRBD1 (6 bases). The ends were cut back, 4 bases at V and 7 bases at J, with 21 bases in the middle. Germline loops: CDR1 SGDLS, CDR2 YYNGEE. The CDR3 runs to 16 residues.

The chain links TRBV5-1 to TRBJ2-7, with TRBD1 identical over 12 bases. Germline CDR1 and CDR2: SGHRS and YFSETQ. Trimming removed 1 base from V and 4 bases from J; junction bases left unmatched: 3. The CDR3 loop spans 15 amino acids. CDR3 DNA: TGCGCCAGCAGCTTGAGGGACAGGGGGCCTTACGAGCAGTACTTC. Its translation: CASSLRDRGPYEQYF.

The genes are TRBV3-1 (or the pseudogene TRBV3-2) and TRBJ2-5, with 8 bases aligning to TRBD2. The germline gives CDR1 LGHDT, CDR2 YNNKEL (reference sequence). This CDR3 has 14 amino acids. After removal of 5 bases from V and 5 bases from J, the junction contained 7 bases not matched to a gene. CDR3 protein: CASSGRGARETQYF. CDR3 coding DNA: TGTGCCAGCAGCGGGCGGGGGGCGAGGGAGACCCAGTACTTC.

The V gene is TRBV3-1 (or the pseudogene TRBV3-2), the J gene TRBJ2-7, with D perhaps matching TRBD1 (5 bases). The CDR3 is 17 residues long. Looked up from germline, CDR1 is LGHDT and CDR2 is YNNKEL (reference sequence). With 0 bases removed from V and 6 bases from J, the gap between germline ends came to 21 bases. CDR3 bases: TGTGCCAGCAGCCAAGATTCCTATGGGGCCCGGCGGTCCGAGCAGTACTTC. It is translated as CASSQDSYGARRSEQYF.

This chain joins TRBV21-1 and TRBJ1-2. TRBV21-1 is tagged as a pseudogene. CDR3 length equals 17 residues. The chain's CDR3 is CASSPPGEVLYNYGYTF. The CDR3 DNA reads TGTGCCAGCAGCCCCCCTGGGGAGGTTTTGTATAACTATGGCTACACCTTC.

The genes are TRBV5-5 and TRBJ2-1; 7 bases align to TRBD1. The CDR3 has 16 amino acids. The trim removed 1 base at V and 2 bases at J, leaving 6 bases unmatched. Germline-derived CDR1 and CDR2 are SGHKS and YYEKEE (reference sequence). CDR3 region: CASSLRGQGAYNEQFF. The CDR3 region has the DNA TGTGCCAGCAGCTTGAGAGGCCAGGGGGCCTACAATGAGCAGTTCTTC.